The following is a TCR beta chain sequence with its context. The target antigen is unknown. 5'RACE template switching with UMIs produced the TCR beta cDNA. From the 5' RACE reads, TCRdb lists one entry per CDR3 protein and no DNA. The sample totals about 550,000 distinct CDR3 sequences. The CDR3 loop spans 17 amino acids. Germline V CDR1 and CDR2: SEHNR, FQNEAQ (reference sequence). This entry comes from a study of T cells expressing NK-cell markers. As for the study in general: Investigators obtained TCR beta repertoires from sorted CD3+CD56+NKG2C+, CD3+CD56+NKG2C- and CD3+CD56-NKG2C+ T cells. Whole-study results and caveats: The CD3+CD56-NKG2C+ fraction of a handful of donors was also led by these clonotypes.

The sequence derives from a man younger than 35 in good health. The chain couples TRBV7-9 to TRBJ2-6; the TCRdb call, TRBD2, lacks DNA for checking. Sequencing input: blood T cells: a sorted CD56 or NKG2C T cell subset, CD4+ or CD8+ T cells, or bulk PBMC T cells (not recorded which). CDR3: CASSLLPRGSGANVLTF.